The 16 T cell receptor beta chains listed next were all sequenced from one sample in a study of blood T cell repertoires in COVID-19. TCRdb's copy holds only in-frame clones and misses some; the assay was immunoSEQ multiplex PCR. The table records some 150,000 clones, approximately 80% of them present only once. Sequencing was done on a sample of peripheral blood. Receptor source: a woman aged 70 to 79 with COVID-19, enrolled during active disease.

The V and J genes are TRBV7-9 and TRBJ2-7; 8 bases map to TRBD2. The germline CDR1 and CDR2 sequences are SEHNR and FQNEAQ (reference sequence). CDR3 size: 15 residues. V shed 1 base, J shed 6 bases, and the junction held 8 bases outside the gene matches. The CDR3: CASSLVSGRAPEQYF. CDR3 nucleotides: TGTGCCAGCAGCTTAGTGTCCGGGAGGGCCCCCGAGCAGTACTTC.

The chain joins TRBV30 to TRBJ1-2, with 8 bases matching TRBD1. The CDR3 runs to 12 residues. Per germline, CDR1 GTSNPN and CDR2 SVGIG (reference sequence). V was pared by 8 bases and J by 7 bases, with 9 bases of the junction left unmatched. The CDR3 region is CAGRDRSGGYTF. In nucleotides, the CDR3 is TGTGCCGGCCGGGACAGGTCCGGTGGCTACACCTTC.

The rearrangement uses TRBV2 and TRBJ2-3; 8 bases map to TRBD1. The ends lost 3 bases at V and 4 bases at J; junction bases unmatched: 12. Germline V gene sequence: CDR1 SNHLY, CDR2 FYNNEI. The CDR3 contains 17 residues. The CDR3 loop is CASSDGRTGKWSDTQYF. For the CDR3, the DNA is TGTGCCAGCAGTGACGGGCGGACAGGGAAATGGTCAGATACGCAGTATTTT.

The rearrangement uses TRBV7-2 and TRBJ2-2; 7 bases fit TRBD2. The CDR3 contains 15 residues. V shed 5 bases, J shed 6 bases, and the junction held 9 bases outside the gene matches. CDR1 SGHTA and CDR2 FQGNSA come from the germline V gene. CDR3 nucleotide sequence: TGTGCCAGCAGCCTAGACCCGGCGGGAGCCGGGGAGCTGTTTTTT. This gives the protein CASSLDPAGAGELFF.

This chain joins TRBV6-5 and TRBJ1-2, with D possibly matching TRBD1 (5 bases). V shed 1 base and J shed 5 bases, with 17 bases lying between them. The CDR3 contains 16 residues. Germline V gene lookup returns CDR1 MNHEY and CDR2 SVGAGI. This chain's CDR3 is CASSYLGTGRGYGYTF. As DNA, the CDR3 is TGTGCCAGCAGTTACTTAGGGACCGGACGGGGGTATGGCTACACCTTC.

This chain uses TRBV5-6 with TRBJ2-4; a possible D gene is TRBD1 (5 bases). V was clipped by 3 bases and J by 5 bases, with 15 bases between them. The CDR3 extends over 15 amino acids. Germline V gene data show CDR1 as SGHDT and CDR2 as YYEEEE. The CDR3 reads CASSYDTLGQNIQYF. The CDR3 nucleotides are TGTGCCAGCAGCTATGATACCCTGGGGCAAAACATTCAGTACTTC.

Concerning this clone itself: The sample has other DNA sequences that encode this CDR3 too. J is TRBJ2-3 and V is TRBV10-1; 7 bases line up with TRBD2. The length of the CDR3 is 15 residues. From germline, CDR1 is WNHNN and CDR2 SYGVQD (reference sequence). Trimming at V came to 4 bases and at J to 1 base, leaving 5 bases not matched to a gene. CDR3 amino acids: CASSAGAGGTDTQYF. For the CDR3, the DNA is TGCGCCAGCAGTGCTGGGGCGGGAGGCACAGATACGCAGTATTTT.

This sequence joins TRBV9 and TRBJ2-5; 10 positions agree with TRBD2. J was trimmed by 4 bases and V by 0 bases; bases with no gene match: 6. CDR3 length equals 16 residues. Germline values: CDR1 SGDLS, CDR2 YYNGEE. CDR3 sequence: CASSVGASSGRETQYF. CDR3 sequence (DNA): TGTGCCAGCAGCGTAGGAGCGTCTAGCGGGAGAGAGACCCAGTACTTC.

The rearrangement joins TRBV12-3 or TRBV12-4 to TRBJ2-1, with D perhaps TRBD2 (5 bases). The CDR3 spans 11 residues. Trimming took 5 bases from V and 8 from J, leaving 7 bases between them. The CDR3 DNA follows: TGTGCCAGCAGTATGAGGGATGAGCAGTTCTTC. It specifies CASSMRDEQFF.

Only one count was recorded for this clone. This chain joins TRBV5-1 and TRBJ2-4; D possibly corresponds to TRBD1 (5 bases). Germline V gene sequence: CDR1 SGHRS, CDR2 YFSETQ. The CDR3 is 13 amino acids. The V end lost 4 bases, the J end lost 5 bases, and 10 bases lay between the germline ends. CDR3 DNA: TGCGCCAGCAGCACGGACAACCAAAACATTCAGTACTTC. Amino acid sequence: CASSTDNQNIQYF.

The chain recombines TRBV2 with TRBJ2-1; D perhaps matches TRBD2 (5 bases). The germline gives CDR1 SNHLY, CDR2 FYNNEI. V lost 6 bases and J lost 5, with 14 bases in between. The CDR3 runs 14 residues. The CDR3 loop is CASRPRDNDNEQFF. CDR3 DNA sequence: TGTGCCAGCAGGCCCCGGGATAACGACAATGAGCAGTTCTTC.

V usage is TRBV30 and J usage is TRBJ1-5; 7 bases are a match to TRBD1. There are 14 residues in the CDR3. Trimming took 3 bases from V and 7 from J; bases not matched to a gene: 9. CDR1 and CDR2 (germline): GTSNPN, SVGIG (reference sequence). Here the CDR3 DNA reads TGTGCCTGGAGGCCGACAGGGCGTCAACAGCCCCAGCATTTT. Amino acid sequence: CAWRPTGRQQPQHF. The variable domain in full, completed from reference TRBV30 and TRBJ1-5, reads SQTIHQWPATLVQPVGSPLSLECTVEGTSNPNLYWYRQAAGRGLQLLFYSVGIGQISSEVPQNLSASRPQDRQFILSSKKLLLSDSGFYLCAWRPTGRQQPQHFGDGTRLSIL.

The chain carries TRBV30 and TRBJ2-1; TRBD2 might be the D (5 bases). Trimming cost V 3 bases and J 9 bases, with 15 bases left between them. Germline V lookup: CDR1 GTSNPN, CDR2 SVGIG (reference sequence). The CDR3 is 13 residues long. The CDR3 spells CAWRRRSVVEQFF. The CDR3 DNA follows: TGTGCCTGGAGACGGAGGTCTGTGGTTGAGCAGTTCTTC.

This clone was observed a few times. This sequence joins TRBV30 and TRBJ2-1; TRBD2 aligns across 11 bases. The germline V gene has CDR1 GTSNPN and CDR2 SVGIG (reference sequence). The CDR3 extends over 15 amino acids. V shed 2 bases and J 4 bases; nucleotides not matched to a gene: 4. This CDR3 reads CAWSSLAGGYNEQFF. As DNA, the CDR3 is TGTGCCTGGAGTTCGCTAGCGGGAGGTTACAATGAGCAGTTCTTC.

This sequence joins TRBV27 and TRBJ2-5; TRBD2 agrees at 10 bases. Germline trimming cut 1 base from V and 4 bases from J; bases unmatched to any gene: 3. CDR3 size: 15 residues. Germline values: CDR1 MNHEY, CDR2 SMNVEV (reference sequence). The chain's CDR3 is CASSLFSSGGETQYF. The CDR3 DNA reads TGTGCCAGCAGTTTATTCTCTAGCGGGGGAGAGACCCAGTACTTC.

The V gene is TRBV5-6, the J gene TRBJ2-7; TRBD2 aligns across 11 bases. This CDR3 comprises 14 residues. Unmatched junction bases numbered 3, after V lost 4 bases and J lost 3 bases. Germline V gives CDR1 SGHDT, CDR2 YYEEEE. CDR3: CASSMGTSGYEQYF. CDR3 coding DNA: TGTGCCAGCAGCATGGGGACTAGCGGCTACGAGCAGTACTTC.